Presented here are 5 T cell receptor beta chains from one specimen sequenced in a study of identical twins. TCRdb called the 5' RACE reads again in MiXCR, with one record for every CDR3 protein. Among 1,800,000 or so distinct CDR3 sequences listed, 32% were seen once. The sample consisted of cord blood. These receptors came from a newborn girl in good health.

This chain uses TRBV5-1 with TRBJ1-1, with 11 bases fitting TRBD1. The CDR3 length is 14 residues. Trimming took 3 bases from V and 3 from J; bases not matched to a gene: 1. Germline values: CDR1 SGHRS, CDR2 YFSETQ. DNA for the CDR3: TGCGCCAGCAGCTGGACAGGGGGCTACACTGAAGCTTTCTTT. Translated: CASSWTGGYTEAFF.

The chain combines TRBV27 with TRBJ1-1; D call uncertain. Between the trimmed V and J ends, which lost 5 bases and 3 bases, there was a span of 16 bases. Germline CDR1 is MNHEY and CDR2 is SMNVEV (reference sequence). This CDR3 comprises 15 residues. The CDR3 loop reads CASSPRWSSHTEAFF. The DNA for the CDR3 is TGTGCCAGCAGTCCCCGGTGGAGCTCACACACTGAAGCTTTCTTT.

V usage is TRBV20-1 and J usage is TRBJ1-5; 9 bases fit TRBD1. This CDR3 is 14 amino acids long. Germline V CDR1 and CDR2: DFQATT, SNEGSKA (reference sequence). V lost 5 bases, J lost 3 bases, and 5 bases stayed unmatched. Here the CDR3 DNA reads TGCAGTGCTCTACAGGGGGCAGTCAATCAGCCCCAGCATTTT. It yields the protein CSALQGAVNQPQHF.

This sequence joins TRBV20-1 and TRBJ2-7; 7 bases fit TRBD2. Trimming took 5 bases from V and 3 from J; bases not matched to a gene: 7. Germline CDR1 is DFQATT and CDR2 is SNEGSKA (reference sequence). CDR3 length: 13 residues. The CDR3 is CSALPSGIYEQYF. In DNA form, the CDR3 reads TGCAGTGCTCTCCCCAGCGGGATCTACGAGCAGTACTTC.

The rearrangement uses TRBV5-1 and TRBJ2-1; D is uncertain. Germline loops: CDR1 SGHRS, CDR2 YFSETQ. Trimming shortened V by 2 bases and J by 9 bases, and 9 bases separated the two germline ends. This CDR3 spans 12 amino acids. DNA of the CDR3: TGCGCCAGCAGCTTACAATCGGCTGAGCAGTTCTTC. Amino acids: CASSLQSAEQFF.